Shown below are 21 T cell receptor beta chains from a single sample sequenced in a study of beta chain features in type 1 diabetes. Expressed TCRB transcripts were sequenced, since all the RNA that had been isolated was reverse transcribed. The data were produced by immunoSEQ multiplex PCR, yet TCRdb's version contains in-frame clones alone and is incomplete. The sample consists of about 900,000 clones, 15% to 20% of them appearing once. Source material: naive CD4+ T cells from blood. The receptors here all came from a young woman in good health.

The genes are TRBV15 and TRBJ2-5; 7 bases line up with TRBD2. TRBJ2-7 matches the DNA end more closely, so the J call is doubtful. Germline V gene data show CDR1 as LNHNV and CDR2 as YYDKDF (reference sequence). The CDR3 extends over 14 amino acids. CDR3 loop: CATSREAGTYEQYF. The CDR3, as DNA: TGTGCCACCAGCAGAGAAGCGGGGACCTACGAGCAGTACTTC.

On this clone itself: The same CDR3 can be traced to other DNA sequences in this sample. The chain links TRBV7-2 to TRBJ1-1; D not resolved. Trimming cost V 0 bases and J 1 base, with 3 bases left between them. The CDR3 sequence is 13 residues long. Germline V gene data show CDR1 as SGHTA and CDR2 as FQGNSA. The DNA of the CDR3 is TGTGCCAGCAGCTTAGCTCCGAACACTGAAGCTTTCTTT. This sequence encodes CASSLAPNTEAFF.

V and J are TRBV6-6 and TRBJ2-2; TRBD1 matches 7 bases. This CDR3 is 15 amino acids long. The germline V gene has CDR1 MNHNY and CDR2 SVGAGI (reference sequence). Trimming removed 2 bases from V and 5 bases from J; junction bases left unmatched: 5. The CDR3 protein is CASSYAGQATGELFF. The DNA of the CDR3 is TGTGCCAGCAGTTACGCCGGACAGGCTACCGGGGAGCTGTTTTTT.

V is TRBV6-6 and J is TRBJ2-3, with a weak D call TRBD1 (5 bases). The CDR3 contains 13 residues. V dropped 4 bases and J dropped 3 bases, with 8 bases sitting between them. From germline, CDR1 is MNHNY and CDR2 SVGAGI (reference sequence). The CDR3 is CASSWAGTDTQYF. The CDR3 coding sequence is TGTGCCAGCAGTTGGGCAGGGACAGATACGCAGTATTTT.

A remark on this clone: The junction departs from germline at one end; a sequencing error may be responsible. V and J are TRBV5-4 and TRBJ2-6; D is unclear. The length of the CDR3 is 18 residues. Germline CDR1 and CDR2: SGHNT and YYREEE (reference sequence). The CDR3, as DNA: TGCGCCAGCAGCCAGGAAGGTCTCGCGTCTTCTGGGGCCAACGTCCTGACTTTC. This codes for CASSQEGLASSGANVLTF.

The CDR3 DNA reads TGTGCCAGCAGTGAAGTACAGGGGAGTACTGAAGCTTTCTTT. Protein: CASSEVQGSTEAFF. The rearrangement links TRBV28 to TRBJ1-1; 7 bases line up with TRBD1. CDR1 and CDR2 from the germline V gene are MDHEN and SYDVKM. V dropped 5 bases and J dropped 5; count of bases not matched to a gene: 8. The CDR3 is made up of 14 amino acids.

The V gene is TRBV11-2, the J gene TRBJ2-1; D is perhaps TRBD2 (5 bases). V lost 4 bases to trimming and J lost 4 bases, with 11 bases between them. The germline V gene encodes CDR1 SGHAT and CDR2 FQNNGV. The CDR3 consists of 14 residues. In DNA, the CDR3 is TGTGCCAGCAGCTCAGAGCGGCAATACAATGAGCAGTTCTTC. This codes for CASSSERQYNEQFF.

V gene TRBV5-4 combines with J gene TRBJ1-1; tentatively, D is TRBD1 (5 bases). Trimming shortened V by 3 bases and J by 10 bases, and 16 bases separated the two germline ends. Germline V lookup: CDR1 SGHNT, CDR2 YYREEE (reference sequence). The CDR3 spans 13 residues. The CDR3, as DNA: TGTGCCAGCAGCTCGGACGGGACCTATGGAGCTTTCTTT. Translation gives CASSSDGTYGAFF.

This clone was observed a handful of times. J is TRBJ2-7 and V is TRBV28; 7 nucleotides agree with TRBD1. CDR3 length equals 16 residues. Per germline, CDR1 MDHEN and CDR2 SYDVKM. With V trimmed by 8 bases and J by 3 bases, 16 bases remained unmatched. CDR3 loop: CASPMTRDRLSYEQYF. The CDR3 DNA follows: TGTGCCAGCCCTATGACCCGGGACAGATTAAGCTACGAGCAGTACTTC.

The rearrangement joins TRBV18 to TRBJ1-1; TRBD1 is a possible D gene (5 bases). The V gene lost 0 bases and the J gene lost 5 bases, with 13 bases spanning the gap. CDR1 and CDR2 (germline): KGHSH, LQKENI. The CDR3 consists of 15 residues. The CDR3 DNA reads as TGTGCCAGCTCACCACCGGCAGGGCCTAGAACTGAAGCTTTCTTT. This codes for CASSPPAGPRTEAFF.

In this sample, this clone turned up a few times. The chain has TRBV6-5 and TRBJ1-3, with no clear D. Germline V gives CDR1 MNHEY, CDR2 SVGAGI. The CDR3 spans 15 residues. V was trimmed by 2 bases and J by 4 bases, leaving 12 bases between them. CDR3 amino acids: CASSYGEHPGNTIYF. CDR3 in DNA: TGTGCCAGCAGTTACGGGGAACATCCCGGAAACACCATATATTTT.

This clone was detected only a few times. J is TRBJ2-2 and V is TRBV6-6; D gene unclear. The V gene's germline CDR1 is MNHNY and CDR2 SVGAGI (reference sequence). The V end was cut by 2 bases, the J end by 6 bases, with 1 base between. This CDR3 is built from 11 residues. The CDR3 DNA sequence: TGTGCCAGCAGTTACCCCGGGGAGCTGTTTTTT. It yields the protein CASSYPGELFF.

This clone has only one observation. The chain carries TRBV15 and TRBJ2-1, with D unresolved. This CDR3 region has 16 residues. V was trimmed by 5 bases and J by 0 bases, leaving 14 bases between them. Germline CDR1 reads LNHNV; CDR2 reads YYDKDF (reference sequence). The CDR3 DNA follows: TGTGCCACCAGCTCCCGAGATCTCAGCTCCTACAATGAGCAGTTCTTC. Translated: CATSSRDLSSYNEQFF. The entire variable domain, with the rest obtained from reference TRBV15 and TRBJ2-1, is as follows: DAMVIQNPRYQVTQFGKPVTLSCSQTLNHNVMYWYQQKSSQAPKLLFHYYDKDFNNEADTPDNFQSRRPNTSFCFLDIRSPGLGDTAMYLCATSSRDLSSYNEQFFGPGTRLTVL.

This clone was found a few times. The chain uses TRBV5-1 and TRBJ2-7; 13 bases align to TRBD2. V dropped 4 bases and J dropped 6; count of bases not matched to a gene: 7. Germline loops: CDR1 SGHRS, CDR2 YFSETQ. The CDR3 loop spans 15 amino acids. The chain's CDR3 is CASSRGLAGAGEQYF. The CDR3 nucleotides are TGCGCCAGCAGCCGCGGACTAGCGGGAGCCGGCGAGCAGTACTTC.

This clone was seen a handful of times. The V call is TRBV2, the J call TRBJ2-6; possibly TRBD1 for D (6 bases). V was trimmed by 5 bases and J by 0 bases, leaving 14 bases between them. The CDR3 length is 17 residues. The V gene's germline CDR1 is SNHLY and CDR2 FYNNEI. The CDR3 nucleotides read TGTGCCAGCAGTCTTAGGGACATTCGCTCTGGGGCCAACGTCCTGACTTTC. This encodes CASSLRDIRSGANVLTF.

In this sample, this clone turned up a few times. This sequence joins TRBV2 and TRBJ2-1; 9 bases are shared with TRBD2. Germline CDR1 is SNHLY and CDR2 is FYNNEI. The CDR3 is 17 amino acids. The V gene end was trimmed by 10 bases and the J gene end by 0 bases; junction bases not matched to a gene: 13. The CDR3 sequence: CATWASLSGSSYNEQFF. CDR3 coding DNA: TGTGCCACATGGGCATCACTTAGCGGGAGCTCCTACAATGAGCAGTTCTTC.

In this sample, this clone turned up a few times. V usage is TRBV6-1 and J usage is TRBJ2-1, with D possibly matching TRBD2 (6 bases). There are 14 residues in the CDR3. Germline assignment: CDR1 MNHNS and CDR2 SASEGT. Trimming took 6 bases from V and 5 from J, leaving 14 bases between them. CDR3 amino acids: CASRIADINNEQFF. The CDR3 DNA follows: TGTGCCAGCAGGATAGCGGATATCAACAATGAGCAGTTCTTC.

The J gene is TRBJ2-3, the V gene TRBV27; 7 bases line up with TRBD1. In germline, CDR1 is MNHEY, CDR2 SMNVEV (reference sequence). CDR3 size: 16 residues. J gave up 6 bases and V 5 bases, and 14 bases lay outside the gene matches. The CDR3 spells CASSPPTGTGKDTQYF. DNA for the CDR3: TGTGCCAGCAGTCCCCCGACAGGGACGGGGAAGGATACGCAGTATTTT.

This clone was recorded a few times. The V gene is TRBV7-2, the J gene TRBJ2-5, with D possibly matching TRBD1 (6 bases). The CDR3 length is 15 residues. V lost 5 bases and J lost 4, with 17 bases in between. Germline V gene lookup returns CDR1 SGHTA and CDR2 FQGNSA. CDR3 nucleotides: TGTGCCAGCAGCCCGACATGGGTCAGGGGAGAGACCCAGTACTTC. Translated, it gives CASSPTWVRGETQYF.

V gene TRBV7-8 combines with J gene TRBJ1-3; no reliable D call. The length of the CDR3 is 13 residues. V was shortened by 4 bases and J by 0 bases, with 4 bases between the two germline ends. Germline CDR1 and CDR2: SGHVS and FQNEAQ. CDR3 sequence: CASSSYSGNTIYF. CDR3 nucleotides: TGTGCCAGCAGCTCGTACTCTGGAAACACCATATATTTT.

The V and J genes are TRBV10-3 and TRBJ2-3; D is undetermined. Per germline, CDR1 ENHRY and CDR2 SYGVKD. This CDR3 comprises 14 residues. V gave up 10 bases and J gave up 4 bases, with 18 bases separating them. The CDR3 DNA follows: TGTGCCAGCACGATTGAGAGAGAGTCAGATACGCAGTATTTT. Amino acids: CASTIERESDTQYF.